The TCR beta chain under discussion was sequenced for a study of CD8 T cells in ankylosing spondylitis. Findings and limits, study-wide: In the blood and synovial fluid of reactive arthritis, some motif variants had been previously reported. In ankylosing spondylitis blood, a motif of seven or eight highly homologous TCR beta variants appeared characteristic. The clones that were linked to disease were reported to be significantly enriched in matched synovial fluid samples from ankylosing spondylitis patients.

V was shortened by 5 bases and J by 7 bases, with 9 bases between the two germline ends. There are 11 residues in the CDR3. The germline CDR1 and CDR2 sequences are SGHTA and FQGNSA. A note on this clonotype: Its antigen is not identified.

Molecular-barcoded quantitative 5'-RACE produced these TCR beta libraries. TCRdb used MiXCR to reprocess the 5' RACE reads, holding one entry per CDR3 protein. The data show some 800,000 distinct CDR3 sequences, about 12% seen once. This receptor was obtained from a male donor with ankylosing spondylitis. The chain employs TRBV7-2 and TRBJ2-7; no firm D call. The sequencing sample was made of blood, either unsorted or a sorted T cell fraction (not recorded which). CDR3 DNA sequence: TGTGCCAGCAGCAGCAACACAGAGCAGTACTTC. The encoded protein is CASSSNTEQYF.